The present entry profiles one T cell receptor (beta chain) with its context. Its antigen is not identified. PCR was performed using 60 Vbeta and 13 Jbeta primers. Using immunoSEQ multiplex PCR, the repertoire was profiled, and TCRdb retains in-frame clones only, with some absent. The sample carries approximately 160,000 clones, roughly 80% recorded once. The sample is drawn from a study of cytomegalovirus exposure and HLA in healthy donors. Study overall: The Caucasian-associated ancestry cluster held roughly 80% of some 420 genotyped donors. Findings of the study overall: Cytomegalovirus association was assigned to over 150 TCR beta chains. Whilst most TCR sequences proved rare, a subset of public TCRs occurred across many donors. Earlier analysis yielded a pattern in which most TCR beta V segments were productive about 87% or about 30% of the time.

Germline values: CDR1 GTSNPN, CDR2 SVGIG (reference sequence). This CDR3 has 12 amino acids. The V and J ends lost 2 bases and 3 bases respectively, with 7 bases between them. This clonotype originated in a male donor in good health and CMV-seronegative. V and J are TRBV30 and TRBJ1-2; no definite D call. The sample taken for sequencing was PBMCs. The CDR3 sequence: CAWSPRDYGYTF. As DNA, the CDR3 is TGTGCCTGGAGTCCGAGAGACTATGGCTACACCTTC.